A selection of T cell receptor beta chains follows, all from one sample in a study of cytomegalovirus exposure and HLA in healthy donors. Sequencing used immunoSEQ multiplex PCR; TCRdb keeps in-frame clones, though not all of them. The sample contains about 94,000 clones, about 76% of which appear only once. Sequenced material: PBMCs. These TCRs come from a man in his forties or fifties in good health and CMV-seropositive. The CDR3 runs from the conserved cysteine through the conserved F or W. The D gene is left open where the match is weak. Only part of the rows carry a size: once, few, many, or a class if the clone is expanded.

>TRBV5-1|TRBD1|.|TRBJ1-4
CASSLGDRGNEKLFF
TGCGCCAGCAGCTTGGGGGACAGGGGTAATGAAAAACTGTTTTTT
>TRBV18|.|few|TRBJ2-5
CASSPEETQYF
TGTGCCAGCTCACCAGAGGAGACCCAGTACTTC
>TRBV9|.|.|TRBJ1-2
CASTQGCGYTF
TGTGCCAGCACTCAGGGTTGTGGCTACACCTTC
>TRBV5-1|.|.|TRBJ2-7
CASSWAQIPLYEQYF
TGCGCCAGCAGCTGGGCGCAGATCCCCCTCTACGAGCAGTACTTC
>TRBV2|.|.|TRBJ2-2
CASSARYYTGSGELFF
TGTGCCAGCAGTGCACGATACTACACAGGATCCGGGGAGCTGTTTTTT
>TRBV27|TRBD1|.|TRBJ1-1
CASSLIGTGNTEAFF
TGTGCCAGCAGTTTAATCGGGACAGGGAACACTGAAGCTTTCTTT
>TRBV7-2|TRBD1|once|TRBJ2-7
CASSPGQGAWGYEQYF
TGTGCCAGCAGCCCCGGACAGGGGGCTTGGGGCTACGAGCAGTACTTC
>TRBV6-1|TRBD2|once|TRBJ2-1
CASSESGGSYNEQFF
TGTGCCAGCAGTGAGTCGGGAGGGTCCTACAATGAGCAGTTCTTC
>TRBV28|TRBD1|.|TRBJ1-2
CASSPPGQDYGYTF
TGTGCCAGCAGCCCACCGGGACAGGACTATGGCTACACCTTC
>TRBV29-1|TRBD2|.|TRBJ2-3
CSVDSGLVLYF
TGCAGCGTTGACTCGGGACTAGTCCTATATTTT
>TRBV2|.|.|TRBJ2-3
CASSLTLSGDTQYF
TGTGCCAGCAGTTTAACCCTTAGCGGAGATACGCAGTATTTT
>TRBV27|.|.|TRBJ2-7
CASSLPKRQAGDRVFEQYF
TGTGCCAGCAGTTTACCGAAGCGGCAAGCGGGGGACAGGGTTTTCGAGCAGTACTTC
>TRBV7-9|TRBD1|.|TRBJ1-1
CASSSGTGHTEAFF
TGTGCCAGCAGTTCGGGGACAGGGCACACTGAAGCTTTCTTT
>TRBV10-2|TRBD2|.|TRBJ2-7
CASSGIAGFGYEQYF
TGCGCCAGCAGTGGGATAGCGGGGTTTGGCTACGAGCAGTACTTC
>TRBV19|.|.|TRBJ2-7
CASSFDRSSYGQYF
TGTGCCAGTAGTTTCGACAGGAGCTCCTACGGGCAGTACTTC
>TRBV5-6|TRBD1|.|TRBJ1-4
CASSRPRQGTNEKLFF
TGTGCCAGCAGCAGGCCCCGACAGGGGACTAATGAAAAACTGTTTTTT
>TRBV7-2|.|few|TRBJ2-1
CASSLAHGAREQFF
TGTGCCAGCAGCTTAGCGCATGGGGCGCGAGAGCAGTTCTTC
>TRBV2|TRBD2|few|TRBJ2-1
CASSSGTSGDHEQFF
TGTGCCAGCAGTTCCGGGACTAGCGGGGATCATGAGCAGTTCTTC
>TRBV19|.|.|TRBJ1-6
CASSYRRVDSPLHF
TGTGCCAGTAGTTACAGGAGGGTTGATTCACCCCTCCACTTT
>TRBV11-1|.|once|TRBJ1-6
CASSPDFYNSPLHF
TGTGCCAGCAGCCCGGACTTTTATAATTCACCCCTCCACTTT
>TRBV27|TRBD1|.|TRBJ1-5
CASSTGQGFGNQPQHF
TGTGCCAGCAGCACGGGACAGGGGTTCGGCAATCAGCCCCAGCATTTT
>TRBV6-5|TRBD1|.|TRBJ2-3
CASGKDRGRRDTQYF
TGTGCCAGCGGTAAAGACAGGGGGCGTAGAGATACGCAGTATTTT
>TRBV4-3|.|.|TRBJ2-6
CASSQTAGANVLTF
TGCGCCAGCAGCCAAACAGCTGGGGCCAACGTCCTGACTTTC
>TRBV5-1|TRBD1|.|TRBJ1-5
CASSLGTGGFGNQPQHF
TGCGCCAGCAGCTTGGGGACAGGGGGTTTCGGCAATCAGCCCCAGCATTTT
>TRBV7-2|TRBD2|.|TRBJ2-5
CASSEPPGGGQQTQYF
TGTGCCAGCAGCGAACCCCCTGGCGGGGGGCAACAGACCCAGTACTTC
>TRBV28|.|.|TRBJ1-5
CASNSGDQPQHF
TGTGCCAGCAACTCAGGGGACCAGCCCCAGCATTTT
>TRBV7-2|.|.|TRBJ2-5
CASSLAAGRETQYF
TGTGCCAGCAGCTTAGCAGCGGGTAGGGAGACCCAGTACTTC
>TRBV7-6|TRBD1|.|TRBJ2-7
CASSRGGGYEQYF
TGTGCCAGCAGTCGAGGGGGCGGCTACGAGCAGTACTTC
>TRBV5-4|.|once|TRBJ1-2
CASSLRGDYGYTF
TGTGCCAGCAGCTTGCGGGGGGACTATGGCTACACCTTC
>TRBV6-6|TRBD1|.|TRBJ1-2
CASSNPGQDPGYTF
TGTGCCAGCAGCAACCCGGGACAGGACCCTGGCTACACCTTC
>TRBV19|.|.|TRBJ1-1
CASSMLNTEAFF
TGTGCCAGTAGTATGTTAAACACTGAAGCTTTCTTT
>TRBV6-5|.|few|TRBJ2-7
CASSLTTESYEQYF
TGTGCCAGCAGTCTTACCACTGAATCGTACGAGCAGTACTTC
>TRBV6-5|TRBD1|.|TRBJ2-1
CASRRSGGYNEQFF
TGTGCCAGCCGGAGGTCAGGGGGCTACAATGAGCAGTTCTTC
>TRBV11-3|.|.|TRBJ2-1
CASGKTGNNEQFF
TGTGCCAGCGGCAAAACCGGGAACAATGAGCAGTTCTTC
>TRBV19|TRBD1|.|TRBJ1-2
CASSVEGTGGVYGYTF
TGTGCCAGTAGTGTCGAAGGGACAGGGGGCGTATATGGCTACACCTTC
>TRBV9|TRBD2|.|TRBJ2-2
CASIPGLAGDPDTGELFF
TGTGCCAGCATACCCGGGCTAGCGGGAGACCCGGACACCGGGGAGCTGTTTTTT
>TRBV19|.|.|TRBJ2-7
CASSAQGPYEQYF
TGTGCCAGTTCAGCACAGGGACCCTACGAGCAGTACTTC
>TRBV27|TRBD2|.|TRBJ2-2
CATRLAGGRGELFF
TGTGCCACTCGACTAGCGGGGGGTCGCGGGGAGCTGTTTTTT
>TRBV5-8|TRBD1|.|TRBJ1-2
CASSLGQGMEYGYTF
TGTGCCAGCAGCTTGGGACAGGGAATGGAGTATGGCTACACCTTC
>TRBV19|.|.|TRBJ1-5
CASSILGASRDQPQHF
TGTGCCAGTAGTATTTTGGGGGCCTCCCGCGATCAGCCCCAGCATTTT
>TRBV10-3|TRBD2|.|TRBJ2-7
CATISGRGSYEQYF
TGTGCCACCATAAGCGGGAGGGGGTCCTACGAGCAGTACTTC
>TRBV5-4|.|once|TRBJ2-5
CASSLASLALPRETQYF
TGTGCCAGCAGCTTGGCGTCCTTAGCGCTTCCGAGGGAGACCCAGTACTTC
>TRBV4-3|.|.|TRBJ2-6
CASSQGTGSGANVLTF
TGCGCCAGCAGCCAAGGCACGGGCTCTGGGGCCAACGTCCTGACTTTC
>TRBV7-2|TRBD2|.|TRBJ2-3
CASSLNWGGVQESTDTQYF
TGTGCCAGCAGCTTAAACTGGGGAGGGGTACAGGAAAGCACAGATACGCAGTATTTT
>TRBV28|TRBD1|few|TRBJ2-1
CASSIRDRDVGGEQFF
TGTGCCAGCAGTATCCGGGACAGGGACGTTGGTGGTGAGCAGTTCTTC
>TRBV7-3|TRBD2|once|TRBJ2-3
CASSEGTSGSDTQYF
TGTGCCAGCAGCGAAGGGACTAGCGGGTCAGATACGCAGTATTTT
>TRBV25-1|.|few|TRBJ2-2
CASSEWAGTGELFF
TGTGCCAGCAGTGAATGGGCGGGCACCGGGGAGCTGTTTTTT
>TRBV2|.|.|TRBJ2-7
CASTRRESYEQYF
TGTGCCAGCACCCGGCGGGAATCCTACGAGCAGTACTTC
>TRBV5-4|.|.|TRBJ2-3
CASSLGSRQANTDTQYF
TGTGCCAGCAGCTTGGGGTCTCGACAGGCTAACACAGATACGCAGTATTTT